Listed below are T cell receptor beta chains from one sample, sequenced in a study of blood T cell repertoires in COVID-19. Measured with immunoSEQ multiplex PCR; TCRdb has only the in-frame clones, and not every one. The sample gives roughly 410,000 clones, about 89% of which show up once; about 2.3% is in the top ten. Sequencing was performed on peripheral blood. The receptors stem from a woman aged 55-69 years with COVID-19, enrolled during active disease. Each CDR3 is given with its conserved first and last residue. Fields, in order: CDR3 protein, V gene, J gene.

CDR3: CASSQGPGGQETQYF
V: TRBV4-1
J: TRBJ2-5

CDR3: CASHTQRSSYNEQFF
V: TRBV27
J: TRBJ2-1

CDR3: CASSPPSGGANVLTF
V: TRBV19
J: TRBJ2-6

CDR3: CASSPTSGITDTQYF
V: TRBV6-5
J: TRBJ2-3

CDR3: CATSRGPSYEQYF
V: TRBV4-1
J: TRBJ2-7

CDR3: CASSYDRAETQYF
V: TRBV6-6
J: TRBJ2-5

CDR3: CASSVTGTGHRLAKNIQYF
V: TRBV19
J: TRBJ2-4

CDR3: CASSQRQGITEAFF
V: TRBV5-4
J: TRBJ1-1

CDR3: CASSLAGGPYDPHDFNEKLFF
V: TRBV5-1
J: TRBJ1-4

CDR3: CASSELEAVQKLFF
V: TRBV18
J: TRBJ1-4

CDR3: CASTIAVSSYEQYF
V: TRBV6-5
J: TRBJ2-7

CDR3: CASSPGTSGGYEQYF
V: TRBV3-1/TRBV3-2
J: TRBJ2-7

CDR3: CASSGGNSNQPQHF
V: TRBV2
J: TRBJ1-5

CDR3: CAWSPGVLDQPQHF
V: TRBV30
J: TRBJ1-5

CDR3: CASSVEGKNIQYF
V: TRBV9
J: TRBJ2-4